The present entry profiles one T cell receptor beta chain with its context. Its antigen is unknown. No quality values exist for individual bases; no much larger clone is one base distant. Another Seattle source contributed samples from volunteer blood donors who had recovered from COVID-19. Whole blood was collected in K2EDTA tubes by collaborating institutions according to the institutions' own protocols. Collaborator samples were shipped for TCRbeta analysis as frozen whole blood, isolated PBMCs, or DNA extracted from either sample type. The record originates from a study of blood T cell repertoires in COVID-19 (dated by TCRdb to the early 2020s). Regarding the research as a whole: Samples covering the acute and convalescent phases of COVID-19 were provided by collaborators in the United States, Italy and Spain. Where HLA class I and class II types were available, the types were taken from metadata supplied by the sample provider, not from assay-based typing. Subjects who had been exposed to COVID-19, were actively infected with it, or had recovered from it provided the deeply sampled blood TCRbeta repertoires that made up the dataset. Sample metadata almost always included a de-identified subject ID, COVID-19 status, age in years and sex. The prospective study material was composed of cDNA or gDNA derived from T cells, B-cell-depleted T cells, or PBMCs. The repertoires were released in a freely available public database intended as a resource for research on the immune response to SARS-CoV-2. Samples came from the ongoing ImmuneRACE study (first 160 participants) plus 1,254 subjects from 6 global collaborators. Beyond this particular receptor, the publication reports: The quantity of clinical and demographic metadata differed by source and by participant and was supplied without curation.

Inclusive of the bounding cysteine and phenylalanine, the CDR3 is 13 residues long. Only CDR3 DNA remains: 39 bases, in frame from the first base. The germline V end is reduced by 3 bases and the J end by 7 bases; junction bases left unmatched: 5. The germline V gene (reference sequence) specifies MNHNY as CDR1 and SVGAGI as CDR2. The immunoSEQ Assay, a bias-controlled multiplex PCR, was used to amplify TCRbeta CDR3 regions from genomic DNA. As for how the authors treated the data: The number of nucleated cells in each sample was estimated by amplification of reference gene primers within the assay. Sequence reads were collapsed and filtered to measure the absolute abundance of every unique TCRbeta CDR3 rearrangement. For each sample, productive Simpson clonality was calculated as the square root of Simpson's diversity index across productive rearrangements. Drawn from immuneACCESS, this table holds only the in-frame rearrangements with V and J called that TCRdb kept. Clones are partly lost; checked studies trace under half to an unresolved V gene and leave the rest unexplained. V, J and clone size reflect that table, while D and trimming were determined from the DNA. This sample gives around 250,000 clones in total; approximately 88% of them show up just once. 0.85% to 1% of the sample is taken by the ten largest.

The clonotype originates from a woman in her 40s who had recovered from COVID-19. The chain links TRBV6-6 with TRBJ1-1, and TRBD1 matches 7 of the central bases. Sequenced input: peripheral blood. The sequenced DNA is TGTGCCAGCAGTTATGGACAGGTTATTGAAGCTTTCTTT. Protein translation: CASSYGQVIEAFF.